The 8 T cell receptor beta chains below all came from one sample that was sequenced in a study of T cells in Graves' hyperthyroidism and ophthalmopathy. The investigators amplified TCR beta CDR3 regions from RNA transcripts. A set of HTBI primers served as the primers for a first-round RT-PCR of the TCR CDR3. MiXCR, applied by TCRdb to the multiplex PCR reads, yields one record per CDR3 protein. The data hold around 370,000 distinct CDR3 sequences, with about a fifth observed a single time. Sequenced material: blood. The receptors come from a man between 18 and 35 years old with Graves' ophthalmopathy.

The V call is TRBV12-3 or TRBV12-4, the J call TRBJ1-3; TRBD1 might be the D (5 bases). The V end lost 6 bases, the J end lost 7 bases, and 13 bases lay between the germline ends. This CDR3 comprises 13 residues. The CDR3 loop reads CASRPTGPNTIYF. The CDR3, as DNA: TGTGCCAGCAGACCGACGGGGCCTAACACCATATATTTT.

This clonotype was seen a few times. This sequence joins TRBV5-6 and TRBJ1-3; D remains ambiguous. The V and J ends lost 0 bases and 0 bases respectively, with 7 bases between them. Germline lookup yields CDR1 SGHDT and CDR2 YYEEEE. The CDR3 runs 15 residues. In nucleotides, the CDR3 is TGTGCCAGCAGCTTGGTAGCCTTCTCTGGAAACACCATATATTTT. Translation gives CASSLVAFSGNTIYF.

This clonotype appeared many times. CDR3 protein: CATSPRNTDTQYF. The CDR3 DNA sequence: TGTGCCACCAGCCCACGGAACACAGATACGCAGTATTTT. The rearrangement links TRBV24-1 to TRBJ2-3; unclear D gene. Per the germline V gene, CDR1 is KGHDR and CDR2 is SFDVKD. V was shortened by 7 bases and J by 2 bases, with 9 bases between the two germline ends. This CDR3 contains 13 residues.

The chain employs TRBV4-1 and TRBJ1-2; no firm D call. Germline V gene lookup returns CDR1 MGHRA and CDR2 YSYEKL. This CDR3 spans 13 amino acids. Trimming cost V 1 base and J 8 bases, with 11 bases left between them. The DNA for the CDR3 is TGCGCCAGCAGCCAAGCCCGAACAGAAGGCTACACCTTC. As protein: CASSQARTEGYTF.

Regarding this clonotype: A much larger clonotype is one base distant, so this may be a read error. This rearrangement joins TRBV6-1 to TRBJ2-7, with D maybe TRBD1 (6 bases). CDR1 is MNHNS and CDR2 is SASEGT in the germline V gene. The CDR3 runs to 14 residues. V was pared by 1 base and J by 5 bases, with 12 bases between. Here the CDR3 DNA reads TGTGCCAGCAGTGAAGTAGGGGGTACTAACGAGCAGTACTTC. Translating it yields CASSEVGGTNEQYF.

This clonotype appeared a single time. A single base separates this from a much larger clone, so it may be a read error. The conserved closing phenylalanine or tryptophan is absent in this CDR3, likely reflecting a read error. The chain couples TRBV20-1 to TRBJ2-7; 12 bases map to TRBD1. The germline V gene encodes CDR1 DFQATT and CDR2 SNEGSKA (reference sequence). The length of the CDR3 is 17 residues. V shed 0 bases and J 4 bases; nucleotides not matched to a gene: 10. The CDR3 coding sequence is TGCAGTGCTAGAGACAACTACCCGGGACAGGGGGCTTACGAGCAGTACCTC. Translating it yields CSARDNYPGQGAYEQYL.

This clonotype was recorded at least ten times. Written as DNA, the CDR3 is TGCGCCAGCAGGGGGCAGGGGGCTACGGACACTGAAGCTTTCTTT. It translates to CASRGQGATDTEAFF. The chain has TRBV5-1 and TRBJ1-1, with 8 positions matching TRBD1. The junction had 9 bases not matched to a gene; V was cut back by 5 bases and J by 3 bases. The CDR3 has 15 amino acids. Per the germline V gene, CDR1 is SGHRS and CDR2 is YFSETQ.

This clonotype was seen many times. The chain recombines TRBV20-1 with TRBJ2-7; 9 bases are shared with TRBD1. The CDR3 totals 14 residues. V lost 5 bases, J lost 2 bases, and 7 bases stayed unmatched. Germline CDR1 DFQATT, CDR2 SNEGSKA (reference sequence). The CDR3, as DNA: TGCAGTGCTGAGACCGGGACAGGGCCCTACGAGCAGTACTTC. Protein product: CSAETGTGPYEQYF.